This T cell receptor (beta chain) was documented in a study of T cells in Graves' hyperthyroidism and ophthalmopathy. Exclusions: uncontrolled infection, other autoimmune disease, pregnancy, lactation. The PBMCs had their origin in around 10 ml of fresh peripheral blood. This clonotype was counted only a few times. The antigen is undetermined. The investigators amplified TCR beta CDR3 regions from RNA transcripts. The TCR CDR3 first-round RT-PCR relied on the HTBI primer set. Using its own MiXCR run on the multiplex PCR reads, TCRdb lists one record per CDR3 protein. This table holds hundreds of thousands of distinct CDR3 sequences, around 20% found once. General study points: Blood shared most expanded thyroid clonotypes above 0.001. Ophthalmopathy was separated from stable hyperthyroidism by a 13 V-J model.

The material sequenced was blood. The receptor comes from a man aged 25-45 years with Graves' ophthalmopathy.

The CDR3 bases are TGTGCCAGCAGCGGTCGTGAGGGAAGTAACTATGGCTACACCTTC. It yields the protein CASSGREGSNYGYTF. The V call is TRBV9, the J call TRBJ1-2, with unresolved D. Trimming shortened V by 3 bases and J by 1 base, and 13 bases separated the two germline ends. Germline V CDR1 and CDR2: SGDLS, YYNGEE. The CDR3 has 15 residues.